Listed below are T cell receptor beta chains from one sample, sequenced in a study of blood T cells in healthy people across ages. TCRdb reprocessed the 5' RACE reads with MiXCR, giving one entry per CDR3 protein. Of 1,300,000 or so distinct CDR3 sequences in the sample, around 59% are singletons; the top ten hold over 6.5%. Sequenced input: blood. These receptors all stem from a man between 18 and 29 years old in good health. The CDR3 runs from the conserved cysteine through the conserved F or W. Each record gives: V gene, clone size, D gene, J gene, CDR3 protein, CDR3 DNA. D genes are given only for firm matches. Clone size is given for some rows only: seen once, a few or many times, or a class if the clone is expanded.

V gene: TRBV7-8; clone size: few; D gene: -; J gene: TRBJ2-1; CDR3 protein: CASSLVRGKPNEQFF; CDR3 DNA: TGTGCCAGCAGCTTAGTAAGGGGTAAACCCAATGAGCAGTTCTTC
V gene: TRBV29-1; clone size: few; D gene: -; J gene: TRBJ2-2; CDR3 protein: CSVAGETIKTGELFF; CDR3 DNA: TGCAGCGTTGCAGGCGAGACAATCAAGACCGGGGAGCTGTTTTTT
V gene: TRBV5-1; clone size: -; D gene: TRBD1; J gene: TRBJ1-2; CDR3 protein: CASSWTGGSYGYTF; CDR3 DNA: TGCGCCAGCAGCTGGACAGGGGGCAGCTATGGCTACACCTTC
V gene: TRBV29-1; clone size: -; D gene: -; J gene: TRBJ1-2; CDR3 protein: CSVVVITNYGYTF; CDR3 DNA: TGCAGCGTTGTAGTCATCACTAACTATGGCTACACCTTC
V gene: TRBV25-1; clone size: few; D gene: TRBD1; J gene: TRBJ1-5; CDR3 protein: CASSSSGTGRIGNQPQHF; CDR3 DNA: TGTGCCAGCAGTAGTTCCGGGACAGGGAGGATCGGCAATCAGCCCCAGCATTTT
V gene: TRBV7-9; clone size: -; D gene: -; J gene: TRBJ2-3; CDR3 protein: CASSPRPGDTQYF; CDR3 DNA: TGTGCCAGCAGCCCTCGCCCCGGGGATACGCAGTATTTT
V gene: TRBV12-3/TRBV12-4; clone size: -; D gene: -; J gene: TRBJ1-5; CDR3 protein: CASSGVHSNQPQHF; CDR3 DNA: TGTGCCAGCAGTGGTGTCCATAGCAATCAGCCCCAGCATTTT
V gene: TRBV5-1; clone size: -; D gene: TRBD2; J gene: TRBJ2-1; CDR3 protein: CASSLPGTSVYNEQFF; CDR3 DNA: TGCGCCAGCAGCTTGCCCGGGACTAGTGTCTACAATGAGCAGTTCTTC
V gene: TRBV6-1; clone size: -; D gene: TRBD2; J gene: TRBJ2-1; CDR3 protein: CASTHHTLAGGRYNEQFF; CDR3 DNA: TGTGCCAGCACCCACCATACGTTAGCGGGAGGGCGGTACAATGAGCAGTTCTTC
V gene: TRBV29-1; clone size: few; D gene: -; J gene: TRBJ2-1; CDR3 protein: CSVGPLQNREQFF; CDR3 DNA: TGCAGCGTTGGGCCCCTCCAGAATAGGGAGCAGTTCTTC
V gene: TRBV4-2; clone size: few; D gene: -; J gene: TRBJ2-1; CDR3 protein: CASSQVSHSYNEQFF; CDR3 DNA: TGTGCCAGCAGCCAAGTGAGCCACTCCTACAATGAGCAGTTCTTC
V gene: TRBV6-2/TRBV6-3; clone size: few; D gene: TRBD2; J gene: TRBJ2-1; CDR3 protein: CASSYELAGEKEQFF; CDR3 DNA: TGTGCCAGCAGTTACGAGCTAGCGGGAGAAAAGGAGCAGTTCTTC
V gene: TRBV20-1; clone size: -; D gene: -; J gene: TRBJ1-1; CDR3 protein: CSARRVMNTEAFF; CDR3 DNA: TGCAGTGCCAGACGGGTGATGAACACTGAAGCTTTCTTT
V gene: TRBV11-2; clone size: -; D gene: -; J gene: TRBJ2-5; CDR3 protein: CASSRLRGQERQETQYF; CDR3 DNA: TGTGCCAGCAGCCGTCTCAGGGGTCAGGAGAGGCAAGAGACCCAGTACTTC
V gene: TRBV5-1; clone size: few; D gene: TRBD2; J gene: TRBJ2-1; CDR3 protein: CASSLAPTSGGSYNEQFF; CDR3 DNA: TGCGCCAGCAGCTTGGCCCCGACTAGCGGGGGCTCCTACAATGAGCAGTTCTTC
V gene: TRBV29-1; clone size: -; D gene: TRBD2; J gene: TRBJ2-2; CDR3 protein: CSVWWREKAGELFF; CDR3 DNA: TGCAGCGTTTGGTGGCGGGAGAAGGCCGGGGAGCTGTTTTTT
V gene: TRBV15; clone size: -; D gene: -; J gene: TRBJ2-2; CDR3 protein: CATIPGTNTGELFF; CDR3 DNA: TGTGCCACCATTCCCGGAACTAACACCGGGGAGCTGTTTTTT
V gene: TRBV6-2/TRBV6-3; clone size: -; D gene: TRBD2; J gene: TRBJ2-7; CDR3 protein: CASSYSWASGPDEQYF; CDR3 DNA: TGTGCCAGCAGTTACTCGTGGGCTAGCGGCCCGGACGAGCAGTACTTC
V gene: TRBV28; clone size: few; D gene: -; J gene: TRBJ2-7; CDR3 protein: CASSFFSNEQYF; CDR3 DNA: TGTGCCAGCAGTTTTTTCAGCAACGAGCAGTACTTC
V gene: TRBV5-1; clone size: -; D gene: -; J gene: TRBJ1-2; CDR3 protein: CASSPKLGDSGYGYTF; CDR3 DNA: TGCGCCAGCAGCCCCAAACTCGGGGATTCTGGCTATGGCTACACCTTC
V gene: TRBV12-3/TRBV12-4; clone size: -; D gene: -; J gene: TRBJ1-1; CDR3 protein: CASSYGLENTEAFF; CDR3 DNA: TGTGCCAGCAGCTACGGACTGGAAAACACTGAAGCTTTCTTT
V gene: TRBV21-1; clone size: -; D gene: -; J gene: TRBJ1-4; CDR3 protein: CASSKGAAVEKLFF; CDR3 DNA: TGTGCCAGCAGCAAAGGAGCGGCGGTCGAAAAACTGTTTTTT
V gene: TRBV4-1; clone size: -; D gene: -; J gene: TRBJ1-1; CDR3 protein: CASSPPGGGGLGTEAFF; CDR3 DNA: TGCGCCAGCAGCCCTCCAGGAGGCGGGGGGCTGGGAACTGAAGCTTTCTTT
V gene: TRBV2; clone size: -; D gene: -; J gene: TRBJ2-3; CDR3 protein: CASSEGGGRHSTDTQYF; CDR3 DNA: TGTGCCAGCAGTGAAGGAGGGGGGAGACACTCCACAGATACGCAGTATTTT
V gene: TRBV7-2; clone size: -; D gene: TRBD1; J gene: TRBJ2-7; CDR3 protein: CASNRDRSKNEQYF; CDR3 DNA: TGTGCCAGCAATCGGGACAGGAGCAAGAACGAGCAGTACTTC
V gene: TRBV4-2; clone size: -; D gene: -; J gene: TRBJ2-1; CDR3 protein: CASSQARKALVGFYNEQFF; CDR3 DNA: TGTGCCAGCAGCCAAGCAAGGAAGGCTTTAGTGGGATTCTACAATGAGCAGTTCTTC
V gene: TRBV7-9; clone size: -; D gene: -; J gene: TRBJ2-5; CDR3 protein: CASSLALERQFQETQYF; CDR3 DNA: TGTGCCAGCAGCTTAGCGCTGGAGCGTCAGTTCCAAGAGACCCAGTACTTC
V gene: TRBV6-1; clone size: -; D gene: -; J gene: TRBJ2-7; CDR3 protein: CASRQQGVQYF; CDR3 DNA: TGTGCCAGCAGACAACAGGGTGTGCAGTACTTC
V gene: TRBV6-5; clone size: -; D gene: -; J gene: TRBJ2-7; CDR3 protein: CASSYFSGSYEQYF; CDR3 DNA: TGTGCCAGCAGTTACTTTTCAGGGAGCTACGAGCAGTACTTC
V gene: TRBV7-8; clone size: -; D gene: -; J gene: TRBJ2-3; CDR3 protein: CAIEVLVADTQYF; CDR3 DNA: TGTGCCATCGAGGTTTTAGTTGCAGATACGCAGTATTTT
V gene: TRBV12-3/TRBV12-4; clone size: few; D gene: -; J gene: TRBJ2-1; CDR3 protein: CASTDLGSVRSQFF; CDR3 DNA: TGTGCCAGCACCGACCTCGGGAGTGTCAGATCGCAGTTCTTC
V gene: TRBV15; clone size: few; D gene: TRBD2; J gene: TRBJ2-7; CDR3 protein: CATSNHRTSADYEQYF; CDR3 DNA: TGTGCCACCAGCAACCACAGAACTAGCGCCGACTACGAGCAGTACTTC
V gene: TRBV6-2/TRBV6-3; clone size: -; D gene: TRBD1; J gene: TRBJ2-7; CDR3 protein: CATTRTGYDEQYF; CDR3 DNA: TGTGCCACCACACGGACAGGATACGACGAGCAGTACTTC